The sequence of this TCR beta chain was determined in a study of human T cells and chemical hapten exposure. This clonotype was seen a few times. Documented time point: pre-sensitization, week 0. Treatment denoted: therapeutic diphenylcyclopropenone sensitization with weekly scalp DPC. Trimming took 2 bases from V and 1 from J, leaving 18 bases between them. Germline V gives CDR1 MDHEN, CDR2 SYDVKM. The CDR3 has 17 amino acids. TCRdb re-called the RACE reads through MiXCR, storing one row per CDR3 protein. The sample lists about 380,000 distinct CDR3 sequences, 4.5% to 5.5% occurring once. Sequences were derived from whole blood, sampled in connection with sensitization to the hapten diphenylcyclopropenone (DPC). This chain links TRBV28 with TRBJ2-7; TRBD2 might be the D (5 bases). The TCR originated in a woman in her 50s with alopecia areata. Some clones in this sample may be carry-over from other donors' samples. CDR3 coding DNA: TGTGCCAGCAGTTTAGGGCGGACTCCGACCGGGTCCTACGAGCAGTACTTC. Encoded protein: CASSLGRTPTGSYEQYF.